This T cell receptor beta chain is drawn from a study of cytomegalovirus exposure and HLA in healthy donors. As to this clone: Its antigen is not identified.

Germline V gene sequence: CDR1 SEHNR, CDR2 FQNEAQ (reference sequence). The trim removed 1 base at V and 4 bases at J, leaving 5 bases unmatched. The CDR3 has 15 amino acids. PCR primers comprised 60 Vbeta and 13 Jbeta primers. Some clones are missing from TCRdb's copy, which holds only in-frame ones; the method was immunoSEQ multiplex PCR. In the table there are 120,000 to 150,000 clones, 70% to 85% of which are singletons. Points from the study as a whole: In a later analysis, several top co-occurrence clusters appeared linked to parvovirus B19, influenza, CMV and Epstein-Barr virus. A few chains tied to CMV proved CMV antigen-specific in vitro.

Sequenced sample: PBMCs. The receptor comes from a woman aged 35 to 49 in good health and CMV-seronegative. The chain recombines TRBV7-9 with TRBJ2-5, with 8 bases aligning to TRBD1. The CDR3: CASSLGTDRAETQYF. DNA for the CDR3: TGTGCCAGCAGCTTAGGAACGGACAGGGCAGAGACCCAGTACTTC.